Each of the 9 T cell receptor beta chains below was sequenced from the same sample in a study of T-cell memory formation after mild COVID-19. TCRdb passed the 5' RACE reads through MiXCR, listing each CDR3 protein once. The sample has approximately 82,000 distinct CDR3 sequences; 9.5% to 15% are singletons. The sample comprised PBMCs or a T cell subset sorted from them (not recorded which). These receptors were collected from a man aged 18 to 30 who had mild COVID-19 (a few samples of this study predate the infection). Cell type and time point are not known.

In its sample, this clonotype was seen a few times. V is TRBV5-1 and J is TRBJ2-7, with 7 bases matching TRBD1. The CDR3 extends over 13 amino acids. With 3 bases clipped from V and 5 bases from J, the junction kept 5 bases outside the gene matches. In germline, CDR1 is SGHRS, CDR2 YFSETQ. The CDR3 DNA reads as TGCGCCAGCAGCTATGGGACAGAAAACGAGCAGTACTTC. Amino acid sequence: CASSYGTENEQYF.

This clonotype was counted only a few times. This chain uses TRBV28 with TRBJ1-5; D unresolved. Germline V gives CDR1 MDHEN, CDR2 SYDVKM. The CDR3 spans 15 residues. V was trimmed by 1 base and J by 3 bases, leaving 10 bases between them. Here the CDR3 DNA reads TGTGCCAGCAGTTTATCTGGCGATTACAATCAGCCCCAGCATTTT. Translating gives CASSLSGDYNQPQHF.

The sample holds a few counts of this clonotype. CDR3 nucleotides: TGTGCCAGCAGCGCTAGCGGCTACTTAGAGACCCAGTACTTC. Amino acids: CASSASGYLETQYF. The genes are TRBV9 and TRBJ2-5; 7 nucleotides match TRBD2. J gave up 4 bases and V 3 bases, and 6 bases lay outside the gene matches. Germline V gene sequence: CDR1 SGDLS, CDR2 YYNGEE. CDR3 length equals 14 residues.

There are a few counts of this clonotype. The CDR3 DNA reads as TGCGCCAGCAGCCAAGTAGGGTCCTCTAGCACAGATACGCAGTATTTT. It codes for CASSQVGSSSTDTQYF. The chain has TRBV4-1 and TRBJ2-3; D is unclear. Germline CDR1 MGHRA, CDR2 YSYEKL. This CDR3 contains 16 residues. Between the trimmed V and J ends, which lost 1 base and 0 bases, there was a span of 11 bases.

CDR3 nucleotide sequence: TGTGCCAGCAGCTTCCTAGCGGGGAGCTCCTACAATGAGCAGTTCTTC. Translating it yields CASSFLAGSSYNEQFF. The rearrangement uses TRBV7-2 and TRBJ2-1; 9 bases are a match to TRBD2. Germline CDR1 is SGHTA and CDR2 is FQGNSA. The J segment lost 0 bases and the V segment lost 3 bases, leaving 3 bases of the junction unmatched. This CDR3 is built from 16 residues.

This clonotype was picked up a small number of times. The rearrangement links TRBV6-4 to TRBJ1-2; unclear D gene. There are 14 residues in the CDR3. The ends were cut back, 8 bases at V and 7 bases at J, with 20 bases in the middle. Germline V CDR1 and CDR2: MRHNA, SNTAGT. CDR3 loop: CASGVWRIFSGYTF. CDR3 coding DNA: TGTGCCAGCGGGGTTTGGCGAATATTCTCTGGCTACACCTTC.

This clonotype turned up a few times. The V gene is TRBV9, the J gene TRBJ2-7, with TRBD1 matching over 7 bases. CDR1 and CDR2 from the germline V gene are SGDLS and YYNGEE. The CDR3 consists of 14 residues. V shed 5 bases and J 0 bases; nucleotides not matched to a gene: 5. This chain's CDR3 is CASSGTDGSYEQYF. CDR3 DNA sequence: TGTGCCAGCAGTGGGACAGACGGCTCCTACGAGCAGTACTTC.

The chain joins TRBV6-4 to TRBJ2-3, with 8 nucleotides matching TRBD1. The CDR3 loop spans 15 amino acids. CDR1 is MRHNA, CDR2 SNTAGT, per germline. The junction had 2 bases not matched to a gene; V was cut back by 0 bases and J by 3 bases. CDR3 residues: CASSDSQGATDTQYF. CDR3 sequence (DNA): TGTGCCAGCAGTGACTCTCAGGGGGCAACAGATACGCAGTATTTT.

This clonotype has only a few counts. The gene calls are TRBV29-1 and TRBJ2-3; 8 nucleotides agree with TRBD2. Trimming removed 6 bases from V and 5 bases from J; junction bases left unmatched: 10. Germline V gene sequence: CDR1 SQVTM, CDR2 ANQGSEA. This CDR3 has 14 amino acids. The CDR3 DNA sequence: TGCAGCGTGACCCACCGGGGGGGCGGAGATACGCAGTATTTT. Protein: CSVTHRGGGDTQYF.